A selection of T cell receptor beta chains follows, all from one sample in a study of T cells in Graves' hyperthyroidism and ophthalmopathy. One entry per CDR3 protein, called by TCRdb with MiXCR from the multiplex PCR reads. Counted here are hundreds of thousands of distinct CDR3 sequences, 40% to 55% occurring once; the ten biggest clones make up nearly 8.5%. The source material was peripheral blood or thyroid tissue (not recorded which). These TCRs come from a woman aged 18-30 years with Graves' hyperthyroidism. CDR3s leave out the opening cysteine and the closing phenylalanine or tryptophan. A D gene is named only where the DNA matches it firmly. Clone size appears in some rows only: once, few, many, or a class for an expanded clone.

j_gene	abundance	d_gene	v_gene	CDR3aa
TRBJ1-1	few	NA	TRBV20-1	SARVRSEAF
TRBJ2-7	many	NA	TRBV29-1	SVRVDEQY
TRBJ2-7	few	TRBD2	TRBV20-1	SALGSGIGEQY
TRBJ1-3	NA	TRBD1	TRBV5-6	ASSWDRAGNTIY
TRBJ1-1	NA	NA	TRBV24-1	ATSDRTGGTEAF
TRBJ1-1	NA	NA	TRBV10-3	ATQGGRVDTEAF
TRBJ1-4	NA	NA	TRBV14	ASSRDNNNEKLF
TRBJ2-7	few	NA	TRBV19	ASSIAGDGYEQY
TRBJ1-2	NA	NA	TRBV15	ASSAGRDNYGYT
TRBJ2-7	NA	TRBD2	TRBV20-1	SATKAAGGNQDEQY
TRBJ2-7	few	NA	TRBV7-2	ASSQGQLGYEQY
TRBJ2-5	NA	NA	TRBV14	ASSQEGGARETQY
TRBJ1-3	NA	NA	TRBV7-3	ASSLTAGPGNTIY
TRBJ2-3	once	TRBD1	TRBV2	ASNGQGPLASTDTQY
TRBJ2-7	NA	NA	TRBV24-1	AWTAGYPSYEQY
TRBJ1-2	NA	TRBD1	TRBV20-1	SARSRDRGKGDGYT
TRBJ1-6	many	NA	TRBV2	ASSVARANSPLH
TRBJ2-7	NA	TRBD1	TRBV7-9	ASSQTGGTYEQY
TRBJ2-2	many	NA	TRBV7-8	ASSLAAGELF
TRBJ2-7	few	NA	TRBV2	ASQLSLLAGGWEQY